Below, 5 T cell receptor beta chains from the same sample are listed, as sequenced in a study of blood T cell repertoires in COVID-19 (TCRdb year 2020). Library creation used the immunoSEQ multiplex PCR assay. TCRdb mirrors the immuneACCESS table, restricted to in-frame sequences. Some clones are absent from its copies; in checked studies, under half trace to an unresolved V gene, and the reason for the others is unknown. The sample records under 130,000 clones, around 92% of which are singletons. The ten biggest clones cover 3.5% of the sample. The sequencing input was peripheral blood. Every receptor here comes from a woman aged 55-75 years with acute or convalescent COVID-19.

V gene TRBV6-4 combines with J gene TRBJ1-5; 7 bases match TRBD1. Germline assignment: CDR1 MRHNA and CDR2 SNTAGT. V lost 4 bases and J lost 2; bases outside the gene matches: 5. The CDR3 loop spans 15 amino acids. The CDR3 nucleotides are TGTGCCAGCAGTGCCACAGGGGTTGGCAATCAGCCCCAGCATTTT. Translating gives CASSATGVGNQPQHF.

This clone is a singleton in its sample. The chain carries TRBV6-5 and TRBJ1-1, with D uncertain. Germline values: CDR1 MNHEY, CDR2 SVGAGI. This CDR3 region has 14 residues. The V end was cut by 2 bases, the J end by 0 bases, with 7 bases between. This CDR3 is CASSYTAMNTEAFF. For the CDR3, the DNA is TGTGCCAGCAGTTACACAGCCATGAACACTGAAGCTTTCTTT.

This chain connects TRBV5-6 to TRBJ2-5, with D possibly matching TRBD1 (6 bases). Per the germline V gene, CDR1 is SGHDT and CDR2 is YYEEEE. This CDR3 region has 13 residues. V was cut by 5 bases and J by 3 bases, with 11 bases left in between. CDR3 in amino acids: CASSLDSKETQYF. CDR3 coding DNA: TGTGCCAGCAGTCTGGACAGTAAAGAGACCCAGTACTTC.

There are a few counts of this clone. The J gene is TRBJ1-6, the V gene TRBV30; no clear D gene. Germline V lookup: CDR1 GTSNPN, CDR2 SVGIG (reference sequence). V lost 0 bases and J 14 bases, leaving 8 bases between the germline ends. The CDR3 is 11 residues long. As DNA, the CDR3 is TGTGCCTGGAGTGTACGAGCGACCCTCCACTTT. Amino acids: CAWSVRATLHF.

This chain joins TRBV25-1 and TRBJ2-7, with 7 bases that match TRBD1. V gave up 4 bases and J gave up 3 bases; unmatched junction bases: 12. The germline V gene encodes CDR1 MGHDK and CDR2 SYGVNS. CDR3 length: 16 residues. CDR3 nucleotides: TGTGCCAGCAGTGGAATCGAGGGGGCTAGGTTCTACGAGCAGTACGTC. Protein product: CASSGIEGARFYEQYV.